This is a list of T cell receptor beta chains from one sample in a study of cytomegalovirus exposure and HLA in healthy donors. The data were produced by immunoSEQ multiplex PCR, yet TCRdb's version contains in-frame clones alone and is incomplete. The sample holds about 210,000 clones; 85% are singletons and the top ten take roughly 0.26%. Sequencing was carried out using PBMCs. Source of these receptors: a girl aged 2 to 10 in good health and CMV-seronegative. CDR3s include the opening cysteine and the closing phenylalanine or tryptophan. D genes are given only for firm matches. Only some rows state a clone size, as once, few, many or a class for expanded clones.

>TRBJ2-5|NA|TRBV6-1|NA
TGTGCCAGCAGTGAAGGTACAGGGTGGGTGACCCAGTACTTC
CASSEGTGWVTQYF
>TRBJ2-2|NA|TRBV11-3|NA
TGTGCCAGCAGCTTAGGGGACTTGTACACCGGGGAGCTGTTTTTT
CASSLGDLYTGELFF
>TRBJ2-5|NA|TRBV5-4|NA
TGTGCCAGCAGCTTACGAGGGTCAGGACCAGAGACCCAGTACTTC
CASSLRGSGPETQYF
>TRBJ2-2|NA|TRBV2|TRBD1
TGTGCCAGCAGTAGACAGGGACCGAACACCGGGGAGCTGTTTTTT
CASSRQGPNTGELFF
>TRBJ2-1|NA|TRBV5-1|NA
TGCGCCAGCGGACGACGACAGGAGCAGTTCTTC
CASGRRQEQFF
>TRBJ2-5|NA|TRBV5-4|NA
TGTGCCAGCAGCTTGGAATCGGGGGAGACCCAGTACTTC
CASSLESGETQYF
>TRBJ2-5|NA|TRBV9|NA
TGTGCCAGCAGCGTAGGGCTCCAAGAGACCCAGTACTTC
CASSVGLQETQYF
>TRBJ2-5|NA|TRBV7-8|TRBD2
TGTGCCAGCAGCCCGTATTTGGGACTAGCAGACCAAGAGACCCAGTACTTC
CASSPYLGLADQETQYF
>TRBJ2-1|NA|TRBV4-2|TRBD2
TGTGCCAGCAGCCAAGATCAACTAGCGGGGAGAAATGAGCAGTTCTTC
CASSQDQLAGRNEQFF
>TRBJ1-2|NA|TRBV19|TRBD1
TGTGCCAGTAGCCCTCAGAGGGGGCCGAGGCACTATGGCTACACCTTC
CASSPQRGPRHYGYTF
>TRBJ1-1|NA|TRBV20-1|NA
TGCAGTGCTAGGGTAGGGGGTGAAGCTTTCTTT
CSARVGGEAFF
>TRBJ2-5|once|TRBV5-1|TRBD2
TGCGCCAGCCGCCCTTCCGGGGGGGGCCAAGAGACCCAGTACTTC
CASRPSGGGQETQYF
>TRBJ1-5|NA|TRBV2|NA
TGTGCCAGCAGGTATAGCAATCAGCCCCAGCATTTT
CASRYSNQPQHF
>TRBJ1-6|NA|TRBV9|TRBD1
TGTGCCAGCAGCGTAAGAGACAGGGTCCATTCACCCCTCCACTTT
CASSVRDRVHSPLHF
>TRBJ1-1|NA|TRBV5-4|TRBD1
TGTGCCAGCAGCTCAAGGGACAGGGGGAATCTGGAAGCTTTCTTT
CASSSRDRGNLEAFF
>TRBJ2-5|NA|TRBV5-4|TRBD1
TGTGCCAGCAGCTTGGAGGGACAGGGAGCAGAGACCCAGTACTTC
CASSLEGQGAETQYF
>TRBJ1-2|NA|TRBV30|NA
TGTGCCTGGAGTACGGGGAACTATGGCTACACCTTC
CAWSTGNYGYTF
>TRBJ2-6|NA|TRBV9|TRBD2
TGTGCCAGCAGCGCCGGGGGGGCAGCTGGGGCCAACGTCCTGACTTTC
CASSAGGAAGANVLTF